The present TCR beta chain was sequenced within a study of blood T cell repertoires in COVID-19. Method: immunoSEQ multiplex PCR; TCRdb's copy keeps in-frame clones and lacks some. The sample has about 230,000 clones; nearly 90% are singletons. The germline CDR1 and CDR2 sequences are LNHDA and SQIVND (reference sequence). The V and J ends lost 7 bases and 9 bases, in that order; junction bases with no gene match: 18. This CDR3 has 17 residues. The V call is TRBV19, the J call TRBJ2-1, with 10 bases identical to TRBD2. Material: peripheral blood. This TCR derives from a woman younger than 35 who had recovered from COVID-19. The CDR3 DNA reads TGTGCCAGTATCGGGGCACGGGGGCTAGCGGGAGTTGTTGAGCAGTTCTTC. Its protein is CASIGARGLAGVVEQFF. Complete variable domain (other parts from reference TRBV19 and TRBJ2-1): DGGITQSPKYLFRKEGQNVTLSCEQNLNHDAMYWYRQDPGQGLRLIYYSQIVNDFQKGDIAEGYSVSREKKESFPLTVTSAQKNPTAFYLCASIGARGLAGVVEQFFGPGTRLTVL.